The entry that follows covers one T cell receptor (beta chain) sequence. This sample is drawn from a study of blood T cell repertoires in COVID-19. Study background: Samples came from the United States, Italy and Spain, spanning acute and convalescent COVID-19. T cells, B-cell-depleted T cells, or PBMCs supplied cDNA or gDNA.

Source study methods: Amplification from reference gene primers served as the basis for estimated nucleated cell counts. Some clones are missing from TCRdb's copy, which holds only in-frame ones; the method was immunoSEQ multiplex PCR. That table is the source of V, J and clone size, and D and trimming were worked out from the DNA. The data contain 150,000 to 200,000 clones, around 90% of them singletons. The TCR originated in a man in his sixties with acute or convalescent COVID-19. Sequenced: peripheral blood.

In nucleotides, the CDR3 is TGTGCCTGGAACGAACAGGGGGCTAGCTACAATGAGCAGTTCTTC. Translating it yields CAWNEQGASYNEQFF. The J gene is TRBJ2-1, the V gene TRBV30; TRBD1 aligns across 9 bases. Germline V gene data show CDR1 as GTSNPN and CDR2 as SVGIG (reference sequence). This CDR3 is 15 amino acids long. Trimming at V came to 4 bases and at J to 3 bases, leaving 7 bases not matched to a gene.